The source of this T cell receptor (beta chain) is a study of T cells in Graves' hyperthyroidism and ophthalmopathy. In germline, CDR1 is ENHRY, CDR2 SYGVKD. This CDR3 contains 13 residues. V was pared by 11 bases and J by 3 bases, with 5 bases of the junction left unmatched. Study-wide points: Ophthalmopathy, which appeared later, was predicted by the model a median 6.5 months before onset. Expanded thyroid clonotypes (above 0.001) were mostly also found in blood.

It was RNA transcripts that yielded the amplified TCR beta CDR3 regions. TCR CDR3 underwent first-round RT-PCR with the HTBI primer set. TCRdb independently ran MiXCR on the multiplex PCR reads; one entry per CDR3 protein. This sample has roughly 560,000 distinct CDR3 sequences, with roughly 15% found just once. This clonotype occurred many times. Its antigen is not known. With duration under 3 months, ophthalmopathy was active: Clinical Activity Score at least 3, NOSPECS at least 4. Used for diagnoses were clinical symptoms, serum thyroxine and TRAb, thyroid ultrasound and orbital computed tomography.

Sequencing used blood. This chain links TRBV10-3 with TRBJ1-1, with 11 nucleotides matching TRBD1. This TCR was recovered from a woman in her forties with Graves' ophthalmopathy. The CDR3 loop is CAGTGGSDTEAFF. The CDR3 DNA follows: TGTGCCGGGACAGGGGGTTCGGACACTGAAGCTTTCTTT.